The clone carrying this T cell receptor (beta chain) was counted at least ten times. The antigen remains unidentified. CDR1 and CDR2 (germline): KGHSH, LQKENI. The CDR3 spans 13 residues. Trimming shortened V by 4 bases and J by 3 bases, and 7 bases separated the two germline ends. The time point denotes: newly diagnosed GD, antithyroid drugs for less than 3 months. PBMCs provided the RNA from which the TCR library was made. HTBI primers from iRepertoire and Arm-PCR of CDR3 regions yielded the TCR beta libraries. From the multiplex PCR reads, TCRdb called clonotypes with MiXCR, one entry per CDR3 protein. The sample holds 350,000 to 450,000 distinct CDR3 sequences, 12% seen once. The source of the sample is a study of regulatory T cells in long-lasting Graves disease. Study-wide findings and caveats: The work looked only at peripheral blood and did not look at thyroid tissue.

These same data were also listed under a study on T cells in Graves' hyperthyroidism and ophthalmopathy. That work adds: Diagnosis of hyperthyroidism was new in patients aged 18 to 65, and its duration was under 2 months. The study used the HTBI primer set for a first-round RT-PCR of the TCR CDR3.

This clonotype was sampled from a woman aged 18-29 years with Graves disease. The source was peripheral blood mononuclear cells (PBMCs), collected at new diagnosis, from a patient treated with antithyroid drugs. The chain employs TRBV18 and TRBJ1-5; D remains unclear. As DNA, the CDR3 is TGTGCCAGCTCACGCGAAACCAATCAGCCCCAGCATTTT. Translating it yields CASSRETNQPQHF.